The 5 T cell receptor beta chains reported below all come from one sample, sequenced in a study of blood T cell repertoires in COVID-19. Clones were read by immunoSEQ multiplex PCR, and TCRdb kept only the in-frame ones, dropping some. The sample carries about 290,000 clones, around 85% recorded once. Sequencing was performed on peripheral blood. The origin of the receptors is a woman in her fifties or sixties with active or convalescent COVID-19.

V and J are TRBV19 and TRBJ2-1, with a weak D call TRBD1 (6 bases). V lost 5 bases and J 5 bases, leaving 13 bases between the germline ends. CDR1 and CDR2 (germline): LNHDA, SQIVND (reference sequence). The CDR3 is 14 amino acids. CDR3 amino acids: CASSPQGSHNEQFF. CDR3 nucleotide sequence: TGTGCCAGTAGTCCACAGGGATCCCACAATGAGCAGTTCTTC.

This clone came up once. CDR3 nucleotide sequence: TGCAGCCGCCCCAAACTAGCGGGAGGTCCCGGCCAAGAGACCCAGTACTTC. Translated: CSRPKLAGGPGQETQYF. The V call is TRBV29-1, the J call TRBJ2-5, with 12 bases matching TRBD2. This CDR3 has 17 amino acids. Germline V gene sequence: CDR1 SQVTM, CDR2 ANQGSEA. The V segment lost 8 bases and the J segment 1 base; nucleotides outside the gene matches: 14.

About this clone: The identical CDR3 is also encoded by other nucleotide sequences in the sample. V and J are TRBV11-2 and TRBJ2-7, with 10 bases matching TRBD2. V lost 0 bases, J lost 4 bases, and 3 bases stayed unmatched. CDR3 size: 15 residues. Germline V gene sequence: CDR1 SGHAT, CDR2 FQNNGV. The CDR3 here is CASSLELAGGYEQYF. The CDR3 DNA follows: TGTGCCAGCAGCTTAGAATTAGCGGGAGGATACGAGCAGTACTTC.

CDR3 protein: CASSLEGGLAAYEQYF. The CDR3 region has the DNA TGCGCCAGCAGCTTGGAGGGCGGACTAGCGGCCTACGAGCAGTACTTC. This chain uses TRBV5-1 with TRBJ2-7; 10 bases agree with TRBD2. This CDR3 contains 16 residues. Germline CDR1 reads SGHRS; CDR2 reads YFSETQ. V dropped 0 bases and J dropped 2; count of bases not matched to a gene: 5.

The chain links TRBV27 to TRBJ2-2, with 8 positions matching TRBD1. The CDR3 contains 15 residues. The V segment lost 6 bases and the J segment 3 bases; nucleotides outside the gene matches: 6. In germline, CDR1 is MNHEY, CDR2 SMNVEV (reference sequence). In DNA, the CDR3 is TGTGCCAGCAGCCCGGACAGGGTGGACACCGGGGAGCTGTTTTTT. The encoded protein is CASSPDRVDTGELFF.